This note documents a single TCR beta chain sequence. What it recognizes is unknown. The data belong to a study of cytomegalovirus exposure and HLA in healthy donors. Primers included in the PCR were 60 Vbeta and 13 Jbeta primers. TCRdb's table, derived via immunoSEQ multiplex PCR, lists solely in-frame clones and lacks some. In the table there are under 200,000 clones, roughly 70% of which are singletons. This CDR3 comprises 12 residues. The ends were cut back, 1 base at V and 7 bases at J, with 8 bases in the middle. Germline V CDR1 and CDR2: SGHVS, FQNEAQ. Overall study findings and caveats: Highly shared variants forming one cluster were likely a sequencing artifact. TRBV6-2, TRBV6-3 and other indistinguishable V segments were excluded.

The receptor was isolated from a young woman in good health and CMV-seronegative. The sequencing sample was made of PBMCs. V usage is TRBV7-8 and J usage is TRBJ2-7, with D hard to call. The CDR3 here is CASSLDSREQYF. The CDR3 DNA reads as TGTGCCAGCAGCTTAGATAGTAGAGAGCAGTACTTC.